The source of this TCR beta chain is a study of identical twins. Findings of the study overall: Excess sharing between twins was weaker in beta out-of-frame sequences. Its conclusions, products of cross-sectional statistical analysis, did not come from following the same donors. Recombination models fit unrelated individuals' TCR alpha sharing but underestimated twins'.

One entry per CDR3 protein, called by TCRdb with MiXCR from the 5' RACE reads. The sample shows approximately 890,000 distinct CDR3 sequences, approximately 13% of them seen only once. In this sample, this clonotype turned up once. Its antigen is still unknown. V dropped 4 bases and J dropped 1 base, with 19 bases sitting between them. The germline CDR1 and CDR2 sequences are SEHNR and FQNEAQ (reference sequence). This CDR3 region has 17 residues. The same sample was also used in a study of yellow fever vaccine responses in identical twins.

The sequence came from a woman younger than 30 in good health. The chain joins TRBV7-9 to TRBJ2-5; D is perhaps TRBD1 (6 bases). The sample comprised PBMCs. The chain's CDR3 is CASSSLLGQRRQETQYF. The CDR3, as DNA: TGTGCCAGCAGCTCCCTCCTCGGACAGCGCCGCCAAGAGACCCAGTACTTC.